This entry describes one T cell receptor (beta chain). The assay was run at survey level. Sequencing used immunoSEQ multiplex PCR; TCRdb keeps in-frame clones, though not all of them. The data contain 60,000 or so clones, 77% of them singletons. This record belongs to a study of pediatric ulcerative colitis. The CDR3 extends over 16 amino acids. V shed 6 bases and J shed 4 bases, with 21 bases lying between them. Germline V gives CDR1 MNHEY, CDR2 SMNVEV (reference sequence). V gene TRBV27 combines with J gene TRBJ1-1; perhaps TRBD1 as D (6 bases). The receptor comes from a boy aged 5 to 17 with moderate ulcerative colitis. The sequencing sample was made of blood. The DNA for the CDR3 is TGTGCCAGCAGAGTAGACAGGCCCACTAAGTCCACTGAAGCTTTCTTT. Its protein product is CASRVDRPTKSTEAFF.